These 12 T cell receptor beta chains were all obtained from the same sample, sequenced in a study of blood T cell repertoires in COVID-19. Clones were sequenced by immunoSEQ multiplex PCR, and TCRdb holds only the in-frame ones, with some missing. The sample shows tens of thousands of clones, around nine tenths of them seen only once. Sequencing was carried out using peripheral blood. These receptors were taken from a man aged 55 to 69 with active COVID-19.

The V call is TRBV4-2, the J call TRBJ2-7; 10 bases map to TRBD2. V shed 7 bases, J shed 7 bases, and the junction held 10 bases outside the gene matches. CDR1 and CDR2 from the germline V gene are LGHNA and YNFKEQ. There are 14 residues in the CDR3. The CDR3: CASMRGLAGDEQYF. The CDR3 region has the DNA TGTGCCAGCATGAGGGGGCTAGCGGGAGATGAGCAGTACTTC.

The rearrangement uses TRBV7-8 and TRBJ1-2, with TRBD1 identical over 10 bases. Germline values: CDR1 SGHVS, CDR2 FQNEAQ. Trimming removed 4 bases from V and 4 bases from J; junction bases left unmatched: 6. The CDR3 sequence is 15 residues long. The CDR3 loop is CASSSQWTGGYGYTF. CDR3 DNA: TGTGCCAGCAGCTCTCAATGGACAGGGGGCTATGGCTACACCTTC.

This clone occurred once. As DNA, the CDR3 is TGTGCCAGCAGCCCCTTTACAGGGGGCACTGAAGCTTTCTTT. It is translated as CASSPFTGGTEAFF. The chain combines TRBV11-2 with TRBJ1-1; TRBD1 matches at 8 bases. This CDR3 contains 14 residues. V shed 5 bases and J 4 bases; nucleotides not matched to a gene: 6. Germline V gene sequence: CDR1 SGHAT, CDR2 FQNNGV.

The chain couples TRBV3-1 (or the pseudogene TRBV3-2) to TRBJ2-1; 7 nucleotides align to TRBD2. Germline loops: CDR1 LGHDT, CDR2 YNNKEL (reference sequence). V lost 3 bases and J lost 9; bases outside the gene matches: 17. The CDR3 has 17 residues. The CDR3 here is CASSQVPTSIRDTEQFF. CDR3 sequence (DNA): TGTGCCAGCAGCCAGGTCCCGACTAGCATCAGGGATACTGAGCAGTTCTTC.

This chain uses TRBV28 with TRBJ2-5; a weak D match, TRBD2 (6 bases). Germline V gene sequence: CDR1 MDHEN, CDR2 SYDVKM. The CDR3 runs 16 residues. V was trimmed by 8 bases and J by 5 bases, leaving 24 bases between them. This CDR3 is CASCLGMAGWGETQYF. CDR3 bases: TGTGCCAGCTGCCTCGGGATGGCGGGATGGGGGGAGACCCAGTACTTC.

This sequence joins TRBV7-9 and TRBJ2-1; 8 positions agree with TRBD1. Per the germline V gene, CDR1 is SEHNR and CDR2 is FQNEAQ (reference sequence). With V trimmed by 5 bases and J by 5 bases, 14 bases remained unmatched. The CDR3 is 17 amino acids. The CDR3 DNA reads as TGTGCCAGCAGCGTACAGGGGGGAGCAGGCTTAGACAATGAGCAGTTCTTC. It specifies CASSVQGGAGLDNEQFF.

As DNA, the CDR3 is TGTGCCAGCCGCGGTTGGGGACAGGTTAATGAAAAACTGTTTTTT. Translated: CASRGWGQVNEKLFF. This chain joins TRBV2 and TRBJ1-4, with 8 bases identical to TRBD1. CDR1 is SNHLY, CDR2 FYNNEI, per germline. CDR3 size: 15 residues. Trimming took 8 bases from V and 4 from J; bases not matched to a gene: 9.

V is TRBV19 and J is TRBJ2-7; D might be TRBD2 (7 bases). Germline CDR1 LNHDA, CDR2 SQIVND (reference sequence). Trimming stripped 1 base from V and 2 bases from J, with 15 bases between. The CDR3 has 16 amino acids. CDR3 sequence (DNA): TGTGCCAGTAGTATAGGAGGGGGACTACCCCCCTACGAGCAGTACTTC. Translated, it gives CASSIGGGLPPYEQYF.

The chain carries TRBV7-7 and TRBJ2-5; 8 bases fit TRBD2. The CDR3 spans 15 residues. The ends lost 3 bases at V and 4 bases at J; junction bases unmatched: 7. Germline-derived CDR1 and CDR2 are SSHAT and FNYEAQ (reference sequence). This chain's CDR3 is CASSFLPGGAETQYF. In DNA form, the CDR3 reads TGTGCCAGCAGCTTTCTACCGGGAGGGGCAGAGACCCAGTACTTC.

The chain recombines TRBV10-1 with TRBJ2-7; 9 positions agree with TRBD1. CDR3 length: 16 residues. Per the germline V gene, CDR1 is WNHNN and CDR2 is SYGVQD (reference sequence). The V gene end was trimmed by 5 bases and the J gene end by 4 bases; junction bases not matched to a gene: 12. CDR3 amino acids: CASSPLSGTGSYEQYF. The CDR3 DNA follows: TGCGCCAGCAGTCCTTTATCCGGGACAGGGAGTTACGAGCAGTACTTC.

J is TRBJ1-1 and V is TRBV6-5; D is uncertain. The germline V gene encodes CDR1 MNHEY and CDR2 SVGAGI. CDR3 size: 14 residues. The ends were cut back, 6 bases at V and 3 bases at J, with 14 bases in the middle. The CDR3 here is CASSSRIPDTEAFF. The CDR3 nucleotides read TGTGCCAGCAGCTCGAGGATTCCGGACACTGAAGCTTTCTTT.

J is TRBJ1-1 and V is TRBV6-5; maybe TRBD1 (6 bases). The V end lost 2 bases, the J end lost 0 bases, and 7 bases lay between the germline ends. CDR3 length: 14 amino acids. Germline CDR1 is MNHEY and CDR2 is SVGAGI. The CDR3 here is CASSYGQMNTEAFF. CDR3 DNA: TGTGCCAGCAGTTACGGACAGATGAACACTGAAGCTTTCTTT.